This entry concerns a single T cell receptor beta chain. Its antigen has not been determined. Base qualities are missing; no much larger clone stands one base away. The entry originates in a study of blood T cell repertoires in COVID-19 (dated by TCRdb to 2019 to 2021). Background on the whole study: Samples covering the acute and convalescent phases of COVID-19 were provided by collaborators in the United States, Italy and Spain. The prospective study material was composed of cDNA or gDNA derived from T cells, B-cell-depleted T cells, or PBMCs. Samples came from the ongoing ImmuneRACE study (first 160 participants) plus 1,254 subjects from 6 global collaborators. Where available, HLA class I and class II types were taken from metadata supplied by the sample provider and were not determined by assay-based typing. Nearly every sample came with metadata listing a de-identified subject ID, COVID-19 status, age in years and sex. Deeply sampled blood TCRbeta repertoires from subjects exposed to, actively infected with, or recovered from COVID-19 were included in the dataset. The repertoires were released in a freely available public database meant as a resource for research on the immune response to SARS-CoV-2.

The CDR3 goes from the cysteine to the phenylalanine over 14 residues. Only the CDR3 portion is preserved as DNA: 42 bases, with reading frame beginning at the first base. V lost 6 bases and J lost 7 bases, and the count of bases not matched to a germline gene is 8. The germline V gene (reference sequence) supplies CDR1 DFQATT and CDR2 SNEGSKA. On the study overall, not on this receptor specifically: How much clinical and demographic metadata was included differed by source and by participant, and the metadata was provided uncurated.

Participants in the prospective study were enrolled through a virtual design, were aged roughly 18 to 100 years, and lived in fewer than 30 United States geographic areas. To assign participants to cohorts, the prospective study relied on clinical history that participants themselves reported in a screening survey and a study questionnaire. ImmuneRACE Cohort 3 recovered participants were defined by two consecutive negative NP/OP PCR tests, healthcare professional clearance, or symptom resolution. Each participant in the prospective study had whole blood, serum and a nasopharyngeal or oropharyngeal swab collected by mobile phlebotomists. Prospective study participants could optionally give additional blood draws and questionnaires over a roughly two-month period. Prospective study blood samples were shipped either frozen or at room temperature before DNA extraction. TCRbeta CDR3 regions were amplified from genomic DNA using the immunoSEQ Assay, a bias-controlled multiplex PCR. The authors' pipeline ran thus. The number of nucleated cells in each sample was estimated from the amplification of reference gene primers within the assay. To quantify the absolute abundance of each unique TCRbeta CDR3 rearrangement, sequence reads were collapsed and filtered. For each sample, productive Simpson clonality was calculated as the square root of Simpson's diversity index across productive rearrangements. TCRdb's version of the immuneACCESS table is confined to in-frame rearrangements and falls short of the full clone set. An unresolved V gene accounts for under half of the shortfall where checked; the remainder is of unknown origin. The D gene and trimming were derived from the DNA, and the V and J assignments and clone size from that table. In this sample the table shows 250,000 to 400,000 clones, roughly nine tenths of which occur a single time. The leading ten clones occupy 2% to 3% of the sample.

This chain joins TRBV20-1 to TRBJ2-1, and 11 junctional nucleotides match TRBD2. This receptor was obtained from a man aged 55 to 70 who had recovered from COVID-19. The sample comprised PBMCs or T cells enriched from blood (not recorded which). The CDR3 region: CSASSGGVLNEQFF. The base sequence is TGCAGTGCGAGTAGCGGGGGGGTTTTGAATGAGCAGTTCTTC.